This TCR beta chain was documented in a study of OX40 agonist ivuxolimab in advanced cancers. Some background on the complete study: Ivuxolimab was an agonistic, fully human IgG2 monoclonal antibody directed against OX40 (CD134), a costimulatory receptor. In the dose-escalation cohort, 70% to 90% of patients were male, and the mean age was around 60 years with a range of about 20 to 79. Among the roughly 52 dose-escalation patients, around 19 had hepatocellular carcinoma, roughly 15 melanoma, 9 renal cell carcinoma and 9 head and neck cancer. Peripheral TCRbeta sequencing aimed to test whether ivuxolimab altered TCR sequence diversity and caused clonal T-cell expansion. The paper describes the monotherapy dose-escalation part (N ≈ 52 patients) of the phase I trial of ivuxolimab. Partial responses occurred in three dose-escalation patients, of whom one had hepatocellular carcinoma and two had cutaneous melanoma. Prior anti-PD-1, anti-PD-L1 or anti-CTLA-4 therapy was permitted, and checkpoint inhibitors had been received by around 39% of dose-escalation patients. Intravenous ivuxolimab was administered to patients every 2 weeks at six dose levels: 0.01, 0.1, 0.3, 1.5, 3 and 10 mg/kg.

Broad study findings and their caveats: On average, CD8+ T cells showed more expanded clones than CD4+ T cells after ivuxolimab. At doses of 0.1 to 3.0 mg/kg, clonal expansion of both CD4+ and CD8+ T cells in blood was seen between baseline and week 6. In the 0.1-3.0 mg/kg groups, partial responders had among the lowest normalized peripheral clonal expansion, particularly in CD8+ T cells. The antigen specificity of the peripheral T cells that underwent clonal expansion was not determined. Low levels of normalized T-cell clonal expansion were also seen in some nonresponding patients.

Turning to this clone: Its target antigen remains unknown. Base quality data are lacking; no much larger clone is found one base away.

The trial excluded patients who had a history of autoimmune disease or were on systemic immunosuppression. Peripheral blood for TCR sequencing was collected from all dose cohorts at baseline, on cycle 4 day 1, and on cycle 7 day 1. The samples were drawn from a first-in-human, open-label, multicenter phase I dose-escalation trial of ivuxolimab. Adults with locally advanced or metastatic melanoma, renal cell carcinoma, hepatocellular carcinoma or head and neck squamous cell carcinoma were enrolled in the trial. Before TCR sequencing, CD4+ and CD8+ T cells were separately sorted from peripheral blood. Genomic DNA was extracted from sorted cells for sequencing of the TCRbeta CDR3 region. The immunoSEQ Assay was used to sequence the TCRbeta CDR3 regions. In its TCRdb copy, this immuneACCESS table keeps in-frame sequences only and misses some clones. Where compared with another copy, unresolved V genes explain less than half of these, and the others have no known cause. The table for this sample lists about 46,000 clones; over 75% of them were counted only once. Approximately 1.8% of the sample is in the top ten clones.

CDR1 and CDR2 were assigned from the germline V gene (reference sequence) as SEHNR and FQNEAQ. From its cysteine to its phenylalanine, the CDR3 spans 14 amino acids. Only the CDR3 portion is preserved as DNA: 42 bases, with reading frame beginning at the first base. V ends up 6 bases short and J 5 bases short, with an unmatched junction base count of 5. The sequence is built from TRBV7-9 and TRBJ1-4; 8 bases in between match TRBD1. The sequences come from CD4+ or CD8+ T cells sorted from blood, collected in a trial of the OX40 agonist ivuxolimab. The sequence derives from an adult with an advanced solid tumor such as melanoma, head and neck, liver or kidney cancer. CDR3 reads: CASSFGQGNEKLFF. The nucleotides read TGTGCCAGCAGTTTCGGACAGGGAAATGAAAAACTGTTTTTT. The full variable domain, completed from the reference TRBV7-9 and TRBJ1-4 proteins outside the CDR3, reads DTGVSQNPRHKITKRGQNVTFRCDPISEHNRLYWYRQTLGQGPEFLTYFQNEAQLEKSRLLSDRFSAERPKGSFSTLEIQRTEQGDSAMYLCASSFGQGNEKLFFGSGTQLSVL.